This TCR beta chain appears in the sequencing data of a study of shared clonotypes between healthy human individuals. The CDR3 runs 16 residues. CDR1 SQVTM and CDR2 ANQGSEA come from the germline V gene. Trimming removed 3 bases from V and 5 bases from J; junction bases left unmatched: 15. This clone appeared many times. Its specificity is not known. The identical CDR3 is also encoded by other nucleotide sequences in the sample. The run depth of the assay was deep. The sorted-subset replicate PCRs were given 150 to 200 ng DNA, which is tens of thousands of T cell genomes. Assay used: immunoSEQ multiplex PCR; TCRdb lists only in-frame clones, some missing. The sample consists of roughly 500,000 clones, approximately 95% of them appearing once. Study-level findings and limits: Clonotypes that were shared across a handful of donors made up around 5% of naive CD4 clonotypes.

This receptor was identified in a woman aged 25 to 39 in good health. Sequencing was performed on naive CD4+ T cells sorted from blood. As to subset: CD45RA+ positively selected. The chain employs TRBV29-1 and TRBJ2-5, with TRBD2 matching 7 bases. The CDR3 protein is CSVDQQETGTTETQYF. CDR3 bases: TGCAGCGTTGACCAACAGGAGACCGGGACTACTGAGACCCAGTACTTC.